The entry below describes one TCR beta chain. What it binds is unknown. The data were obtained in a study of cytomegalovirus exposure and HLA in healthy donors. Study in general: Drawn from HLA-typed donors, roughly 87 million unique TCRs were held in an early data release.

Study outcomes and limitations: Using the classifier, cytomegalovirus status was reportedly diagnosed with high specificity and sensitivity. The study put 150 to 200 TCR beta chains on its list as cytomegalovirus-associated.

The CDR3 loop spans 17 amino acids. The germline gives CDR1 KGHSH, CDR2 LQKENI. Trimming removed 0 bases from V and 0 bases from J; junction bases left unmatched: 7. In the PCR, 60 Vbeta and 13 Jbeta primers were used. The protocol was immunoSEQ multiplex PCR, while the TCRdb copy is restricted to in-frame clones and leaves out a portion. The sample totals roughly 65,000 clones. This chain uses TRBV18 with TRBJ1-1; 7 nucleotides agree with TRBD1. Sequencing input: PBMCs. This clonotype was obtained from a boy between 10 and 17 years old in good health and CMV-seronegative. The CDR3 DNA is TGTGCCAGCTCACCACCGGGACTTACAGGGGTGAACACTGAAGCTTTCTTT. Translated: CASSPPGLTGVNTEAFF.